The rows below give T cell receptor beta chains drawn from one sample of a study of blood T cell repertoires in COVID-19. The data were produced by immunoSEQ multiplex PCR, yet TCRdb's version contains in-frame clones alone and is incomplete. This sample has 400,000 to 550,000 clones, with about 85% found just once. The source material was PBMCs or T cells enriched from blood (not recorded which). Receptors originate from a woman under 30 with acute COVID-19. The CDR3 runs from the conserved cysteine through the conserved F or W. Each record gives: CDR3 protein, CDR3 DNA, CDR3 length, clone size, J gene, V gene, D gene. The D gene is left open where the match is weak. The size of a clone is reported for some rows only, either as once, few or many, or as a class for expanded clones.

CDR3 protein: CASSLEQTSSGNTIYF; CDR3 DNA: TGTGCCAGCAGCTTGGAACAGACAAGCTCTGGAAACACCATATATTTT; CDR3 length: 16; clone size: NA; J gene: TRBJ1-3; V gene: TRBV5-4; D gene: NA
CDR3 protein: CASSPGTASGNTIYF; CDR3 DNA: TGCGCCAGCAGCCCAGGGACAGCCTCTGGAAACACCATATATTTT; CDR3 length: 15; clone size: NA; J gene: TRBJ1-3; V gene: TRBV5-1; D gene: TRBD1
CDR3 protein: CASSSLAGGYNEQFF; CDR3 DNA: TGTGCCAGCAGTTCACTAGCGGGAGGGTACAATGAGCAGTTCTTC; CDR3 length: 15; clone size: NA; J gene: TRBJ2-1; V gene: TRBV11-2; D gene: TRBD2
CDR3 protein: CASSENRGFGNQPQHF; CDR3 DNA: TGTGCCAGCAGTGAAAACAGGGGATTTGGCAATCAGCCCCAGCATTTT; CDR3 length: 16; clone size: NA; J gene: TRBJ1-5; V gene: TRBV6-1; D gene: TRBD1
CDR3 protein: CASSPRLQTGELFF; CDR3 DNA: TGTGCCAGCAGCCCACGACTACAGACCGGGGAGCTGTTTTTT; CDR3 length: 14; clone size: NA; J gene: TRBJ2-2; V gene: TRBV7-2; D gene: NA
CDR3 protein: CASSLGGAGGNTEAFF; CDR3 DNA: TGCGCCAGCAGCTTGGGTGGGGCAGGGGGCAATACTGAAGCTTTCTTT; CDR3 length: 16; clone size: NA; J gene: TRBJ1-1; V gene: TRBV5-1; D gene: TRBD1
CDR3 protein: CASSSPYEQYF; CDR3 DNA: TGTGCCAGCAGTTCCCCTTACGAGCAGTACTTC; CDR3 length: 11; clone size: NA; J gene: TRBJ2-7; V gene: TRBV28; D gene: NA
CDR3 protein: CASSPPSGSSFYEQYF; CDR3 DNA: TGTGCCAGCAGCCCCCCTAGCGGGAGCAGTTTCTACGAGCAGTACTTC; CDR3 length: 16; clone size: NA; J gene: TRBJ2-7; V gene: TRBV7-9; D gene: TRBD2
CDR3 protein: CASRTGLSSYNSPLHF; CDR3 DNA: TGTGCCAGCAGGACGGGGTTAAGCTCCTATAATTCACCCCTCCACTTT; CDR3 length: 16; clone size: NA; J gene: TRBJ1-6; V gene: TRBV28; D gene: NA
CDR3 protein: CASCRSGGPGNEQFF; CDR3 DNA: TGCGCCAGCTGCAGGAGCGGGGGACCGGGGAATGAGCAGTTCTTC; CDR3 length: 15; clone size: NA; J gene: TRBJ2-1; V gene: TRBV10-2; D gene: TRBD2
CDR3 protein: CASSYDRATTYEQYF; CDR3 DNA: TGTGCCAGCAGTTATGACAGAGCCACCACCTACGAGCAGTACTTC; CDR3 length: 15; clone size: NA; J gene: TRBJ2-7; V gene: TRBV6-5; D gene: NA
CDR3 protein: CASSWVLNGLAGADTQYF; CDR3 DNA: TGCGCCAGCAGCTGGGTCCTTAATGGGCTAGCGGGAGCGGATACGCAGTATTTT; CDR3 length: 18; clone size: few; J gene: TRBJ2-3; V gene: TRBV5-1; D gene: TRBD2
CDR3 protein: CASSVDQGPGNTIYF; CDR3 DNA: TGTGCCAGCAGCGTAGACCAGGGCCCTGGAAACACCATATATTTT; CDR3 length: 15; clone size: NA; J gene: TRBJ1-3; V gene: TRBV9; D gene: NA
CDR3 protein: CASSRTKAGLSSDTQYF; CDR3 DNA: TGTGCCAGTAGTAGGACTAAGGCGGGGCTCAGTTCCGATACGCAGTATTTT; CDR3 length: 17; clone size: NA; J gene: TRBJ2-3; V gene: TRBV19; D gene: NA
CDR3 protein: CASSQDSDQGKLFF; CDR3 DNA: TGCGCCAGCAGCCAAGACTCCGATCAGGGAAAACTGTTTTTT; CDR3 length: 14; clone size: NA; J gene: TRBJ1-4; V gene: TRBV4-1; D gene: NA
CDR3 protein: CSVDFNYGYTF; CDR3 DNA: TGCAGCGTGGACTTTAACTATGGCTACACCTTC; CDR3 length: 11; clone size: NA; J gene: TRBJ1-2; V gene: TRBV29-1; D gene: NA
CDR3 protein: CASSLGGISNQPQHF; CDR3 DNA: TGTGCCAGCAGTTTGGGGGGGATTAGCAATCAGCCCCAGCATTTT; CDR3 length: 15; clone size: NA; J gene: TRBJ1-5; V gene: TRBV27; D gene: NA
CDR3 protein: CASSPDRDDNEQFF; CDR3 DNA: TGCGCCAGCAGCCCGGACAGGGACGACAATGAGCAGTTCTTC; CDR3 length: 14; clone size: NA; J gene: TRBJ2-1; V gene: TRBV5-1; D gene: TRBD1
CDR3 protein: CASSISGTGPYGYTF; CDR3 DNA: TGTGCCAGCAGCATTTCCGGGACAGGTCCCTATGGCTACACCTTC; CDR3 length: 15; clone size: NA; J gene: TRBJ1-2; V gene: TRBV9; D gene: TRBD1
CDR3 protein: CATSRDLMDRGEETQYF; CDR3 DNA: TGTGCCACCAGCAGAGATCTCATGGACAGGGGGGAAGAGACCCAGTACTTC; CDR3 length: 17; clone size: NA; J gene: TRBJ2-5; V gene: TRBV15; D gene: TRBD1
CDR3 protein: CASQQVDRAQPQHF; CDR3 DNA: TGTGCCTCTCAGCAGGTAGACAGGGCTCAGCCCCAGCATTTT; CDR3 length: 14; clone size: NA; J gene: TRBJ1-5; V gene: TRBV2; D gene: TRBD1
CDR3 protein: CASSGLAVNTGELFF; CDR3 DNA: TGTGCCAGCAGTGGACTAGCGGTGAACACCGGGGAGCTGTTTTTT; CDR3 length: 15; clone size: NA; J gene: TRBJ2-2; V gene: TRBV27; D gene: TRBD2
CDR3 protein: CASSQIIAGAYNEQFF; CDR3 DNA: TGTGCCAGCAGTCAAATTATAGCGGGAGCCTACAATGAGCAGTTCTTC; CDR3 length: 16; clone size: NA; J gene: TRBJ2-1; V gene: TRBV27; D gene: TRBD2
CDR3 protein: CASSLGQGGKKLFF; CDR3 DNA: TGTGCCAGCAGTTTAGGGCAGGGTGGGAAAAAACTGTTTTTT; CDR3 length: 14; clone size: NA; J gene: TRBJ1-4; V gene: TRBV28; D gene: NA
CDR3 protein: CASRTGGTEAFF; CDR3 DNA: TGCGCCAGCAGAACCGGCGGCACTGAAGCTTTCTTT; CDR3 length: 12; clone size: few; J gene: TRBJ1-1; V gene: TRBV5-1; D gene: NA
CDR3 protein: CASSVVAGEKLFF; CDR3 DNA: TGTGCCAGCAGCGTAGTGGCAGGAGAAAAACTGTTTTTT; CDR3 length: 13; clone size: NA; J gene: TRBJ1-4; V gene: TRBV9; D gene: NA
CDR3 protein: CASSIQGANAFF; CDR3 DNA: TGTGCCAGCAGCATACAGGGGGCGAATGCTTTCTTT; CDR3 length: 12; clone size: NA; J gene: TRBJ1-1; V gene: TRBV5-6; D gene: TRBD1
CDR3 protein: CASRGSREAYEQYF; CDR3 DNA: TGCGCCAGCCGAGGTTCCCGGGAAGCCTACGAGCAGTACTTC; CDR3 length: 14; clone size: NA; J gene: TRBJ2-7; V gene: TRBV10-1; D gene: NA
CDR3 protein: CASSKDRTNGYTF; CDR3 DNA: TGTGCCAGCAGCAAGGACAGGACAAATGGCTACACCTTC; CDR3 length: 13; clone size: NA; J gene: TRBJ1-2; V gene: TRBV7-2; D gene: TRBD1
CDR3 protein: CAWSASGTSYYEQYF; CDR3 DNA: TGTGCCTGGAGTGCGAGCGGGACTAGCTACTACGAGCAGTACTTC; CDR3 length: 15; clone size: NA; J gene: TRBJ2-7; V gene: TRBV30; D gene: TRBD2
CDR3 protein: CASSTPSLYEQYF; CDR3 DNA: TGTGCCAGCAGTACCCCCTCACTGTACGAGCAGTACTTC; CDR3 length: 13; clone size: once; J gene: TRBJ2-7; V gene: TRBV6-5; D gene: NA
CDR3 protein: CATSTPGGFNQPQHF; CDR3 DNA: TGTGCCACCAGCACACCAGGGGGGTTCAATCAGCCCCAGCATTTT; CDR3 length: 15; clone size: NA; J gene: TRBJ1-5; V gene: TRBV15; D gene: TRBD1